The rows below give T cell receptor beta chains drawn from one sample of a study of blood T cell repertoires in COVID-19. Profiled with immunoSEQ multiplex PCR; TCRdb holds only in-frame clones, not every one. The sample contains some 47,000 clones, more than 75% of which appear only once. Source material: peripheral blood. Receptors originate from a woman in her fifties or sixties with acute or convalescent COVID-19. CDR3s include the opening cysteine and the closing phenylalanine or tryptophan. D genes are given only for firm matches.

v_gene: TRBV5-6
j_gene: TRBJ1-1
d_gene: TRBD1
CDR3aa: CASSSEDRVYSEAFF
CDR3nt: TGTGCCAGCAGCTCCGAGGACAGGGTATATTCTGAAGCTTTCTTT

v_gene: TRBV2
j_gene: TRBJ2-7
d_gene: -
CDR3aa: CASSRQAVSYEQYF
CDR3nt: TGTGCCAGCAGTCGACAAGCGGTCTCCTACGAGCAGTACTTC

v_gene: TRBV25-1
j_gene: TRBJ1-2
d_gene: -
CDR3aa: CASSEASRGGYTF
CDR3nt: TGTGCCAGCAGTGAAGCCTCCAGGGGTGGCTACACCTTC

v_gene: TRBV5-4
j_gene: TRBJ1-2
d_gene: TRBD1
CDR3aa: CASSWDRGRSIYGYTF
CDR3nt: TGTGCCAGCAGCTGGGACAGGGGGCGTAGTATCTATGGCTACACCTTC

v_gene: TRBV20-1
j_gene: TRBJ2-7
d_gene: -
CDR3aa: CSASRPTGKYEQYF
CDR3nt: TGCAGTGCTAGTCGCCCTACGGGGAAGTACGAGCAGTACTTC

v_gene: TRBV5-8
j_gene: TRBJ2-3
d_gene: -
CDR3aa: CASSLHMVATSTDTQYF
CDR3nt: TGTGCCAGCAGCTTGCATATGGTAGCAACTAGCACAGATACGCAGTATTTT

v_gene: TRBV5-1
j_gene: TRBJ2-7
d_gene: TRBD1
CDR3aa: CASSLGQGSYEQYF
CDR3nt: TGCGCCAGCAGCCTGGGACAGGGCTCCTACGAGCAGTACTTC

v_gene: TRBV7-2
j_gene: TRBJ1-1
d_gene: -
CDR3aa: CASSPFSTEAFF
CDR3nt: TGTGCCAGCAGCCCGTTTAGCACTGAAGCTTTCTTT

v_gene: TRBV5-1
j_gene: TRBJ2-2
d_gene: TRBD2
CDR3aa: CASSLVAGGTGELFF
CDR3nt: TGCGCCAGCAGCTTAGTAGCGGGAGGAACCGGGGAGCTGTTTTTT

v_gene: TRBV28
j_gene: TRBJ1-1
d_gene: TRBD1
CDR3aa: CASSLEVGDRDTEAFF
CDR3nt: TGTGCCAGCAGTTTAGAGGTTGGGGACAGGGACACTGAAGCTTTCTTT